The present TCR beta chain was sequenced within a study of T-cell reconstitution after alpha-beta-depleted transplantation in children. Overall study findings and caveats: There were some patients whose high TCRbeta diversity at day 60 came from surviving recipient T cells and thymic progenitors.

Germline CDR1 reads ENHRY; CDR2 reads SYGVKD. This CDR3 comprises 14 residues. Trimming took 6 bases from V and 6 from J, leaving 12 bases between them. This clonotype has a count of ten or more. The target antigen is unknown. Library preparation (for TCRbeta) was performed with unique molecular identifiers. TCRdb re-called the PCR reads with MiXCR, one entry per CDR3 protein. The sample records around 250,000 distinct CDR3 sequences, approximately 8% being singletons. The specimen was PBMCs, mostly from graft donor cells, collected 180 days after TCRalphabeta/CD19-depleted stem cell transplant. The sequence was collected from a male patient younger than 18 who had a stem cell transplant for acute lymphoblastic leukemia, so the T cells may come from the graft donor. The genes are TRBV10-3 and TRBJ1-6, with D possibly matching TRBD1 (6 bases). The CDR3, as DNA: TGTGCCATCAGCGGGACAAAGGGTAATTCACCCCTCCACTTT. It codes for CAISGTKGNSPLHF.